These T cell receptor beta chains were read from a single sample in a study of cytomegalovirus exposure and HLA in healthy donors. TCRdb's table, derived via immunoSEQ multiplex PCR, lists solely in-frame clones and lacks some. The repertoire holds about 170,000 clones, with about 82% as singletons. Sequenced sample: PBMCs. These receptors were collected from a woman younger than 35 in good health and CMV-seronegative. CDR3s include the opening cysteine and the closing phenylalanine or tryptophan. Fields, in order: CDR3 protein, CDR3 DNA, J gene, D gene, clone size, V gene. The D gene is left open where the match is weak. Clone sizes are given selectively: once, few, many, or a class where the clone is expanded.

CDR3: CASSQAPTSGGPYEQYF
DNA: TGCGCCAGCAGCCAAGCTCCTACTAGCGGCGGTCCCTACGAGCAGTACTTC
J: TRBJ2-7
D: TRBD2
size: once
V: TRBV4-1

CDR3: CASSSTYAYEQYF
DNA: TGCGCCAGCAGCTCCACCTACGCCTACGAGCAGTACTTC
J: TRBJ2-7
D: NA
size: NA
V: TRBV5-1

CDR3: CASTAGLAYNEQFF
DNA: TGTGCCAGCACCGCGGGACTAGCGTACAATGAGCAGTTCTTC
J: TRBJ2-1
D: TRBD2
size: NA
V: TRBV27

CDR3: CASSFISSGRGYEQYF
DNA: TGTGCCAGCAGTTTTATCTCAAGCGGGAGAGGTTACGAGCAGTACTTC
J: TRBJ2-7
D: TRBD2
size: NA
V: TRBV27

CDR3: CASGFRGGTEAFF
DNA: TGTGCTAGTGGTTTCAGGGGCGGCACTGAAGCTTTCTTT
J: TRBJ1-1
D: NA
size: NA
V: TRBV12-5

CDR3: CAWASSGEVNSPLHF
DNA: TGTGCCTGGGCATCCTCGGGGGAGGTAAATTCACCCCTCCACTTT
J: TRBJ1-6
D: NA
size: few
V: TRBV30

CDR3: CASSTEPSSYNEQFF
DNA: TGTGCCAGCAGCACCGAACCGAGCTCCTACAATGAGCAGTTCTTC
J: TRBJ2-1
D: NA
size: NA
V: TRBV7-2

CDR3: CATSPGVWTEAFF
DNA: TGTGCCACGAGTCCGGGGGTGTGGACTGAAGCTTTCTTT
J: TRBJ1-1
D: NA
size: NA
V: TRBV7-9

CDR3: CASSQNRDRVHGYTF
DNA: TGCGCCAGCAGCCAAAACCGGGACAGGGTTCATGGCTACACCTTC
J: TRBJ1-2
D: TRBD1
size: NA
V: TRBV5-1

CDR3: CASSYSTGSNEQFF
DNA: TGTGCCAGCAGCTATTCGACAGGGTCCAATGAGCAGTTCTTC
J: TRBJ2-1
D: TRBD1
size: NA
V: TRBV7-9

CDR3: CASSPFSGSYEQYF
DNA: TGTGCCAGCAGTCCATTTAGCGGGAGCTACGAGCAGTACTTC
J: TRBJ2-7
D: TRBD2
size: NA
V: TRBV28

CDR3: CTSSQVIRASAAGVLVRREDTQYF
DNA: TGCACCAGCAGCCAAGTTATCAGGGCCTCGGCGGCCGGAGTGTTGGTACGGCGGGAAGATACGCAGTATTTT
J: TRBJ2-3
D: NA
size: NA
V: TRBV1

CDR3: CASSPGGTSSGNTIYF
DNA: TGTGCCAGCAGCCCCGGGGGGACAAGCTCTGGAAACACCATATATTTT
J: TRBJ1-3
D: NA
size: NA
V: TRBV7-6

CDR3: CSVLRGQTEAFF
DNA: TGCAGCGTCCTCAGGGGGCAGACTGAAGCTTTCTTT
J: TRBJ1-1
D: TRBD1
size: NA
V: TRBV29-1

CDR3: CASGIYRVRYTGELFF
DNA: TGTGCTAGTGGTATATACAGGGTTCGTTACACCGGGGAGCTGTTTTTT
J: TRBJ2-2
D: NA
size: NA
V: TRBV12-5

CDR3: CASSSEVTQSKQYF
DNA: TGTGCCAGCAGCTCGGAAGTAACACAGTCCAAGCAGTACTTC
J: TRBJ2-7
D: NA
size: NA
V: TRBV11-2

CDR3: CASSEGRTGTIYF
DNA: TGTGCCAGCAGTGAAGGAAGGACAGGCACCATATATTTT
J: TRBJ1-3
D: TRBD1
size: NA
V: TRBV6-1

CDR3: CASTGRDEQYF
DNA: TGTGCCAGTACAGGGAGAGACGAGCAGTACTTC
J: TRBJ2-7
D: NA
size: NA
V: TRBV28

CDR3: CASSRRWEDTEAFF
DNA: TGTGCCAGCAGCCGGAGGTGGGAGGACACTGAAGCTTTCTTT
J: TRBJ1-1
D: NA
size: NA
V: TRBV28

CDR3: CASSRTGREGYTF
DNA: TGTGCCAGCAGTCGGACAGGGAGGGAAGGCTACACCTTC
J: TRBJ1-2
D: TRBD1
size: NA
V: TRBV6-5

CDR3: CSATLKETQYF
DNA: TGCAGTGCTACACTCAAAGAGACCCAGTACTTC
J: TRBJ2-5
D: NA
size: NA
V: TRBV20-1

CDR3: CASSGSTGVEGYGYTF
DNA: TGCGCCAGCAGTGGATCGACAGGGGTAGAGGGCTATGGCTACACCTTC
J: TRBJ1-2
D: TRBD1
size: NA
V: TRBV10-1